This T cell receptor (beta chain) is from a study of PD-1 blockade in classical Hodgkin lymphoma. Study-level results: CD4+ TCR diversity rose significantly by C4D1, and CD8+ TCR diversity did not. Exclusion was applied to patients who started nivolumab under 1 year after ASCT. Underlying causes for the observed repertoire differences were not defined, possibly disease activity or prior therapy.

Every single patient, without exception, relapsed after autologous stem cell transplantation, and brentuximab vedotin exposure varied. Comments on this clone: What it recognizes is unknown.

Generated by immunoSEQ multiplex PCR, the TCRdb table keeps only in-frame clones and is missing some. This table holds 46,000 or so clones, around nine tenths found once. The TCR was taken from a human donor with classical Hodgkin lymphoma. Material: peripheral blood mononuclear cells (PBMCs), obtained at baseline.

CDR3 residues: CASSLADRGTDTQYF. The CDR3 DNA follows: TGTGCCAGCAGCTTAGCGGACAGGGGCACAGATACGCAGTATTTT. V usage is TRBV7-6 and J usage is TRBJ2-3; the match to TRBD1 covers 8 bases. The CDR3 contains 15 residues. Germline V gene sequence: CDR1 SGHVS, CDR2 FNYEAQ. J was trimmed by 1 base and V by 0 bases; bases with no gene match: 0.